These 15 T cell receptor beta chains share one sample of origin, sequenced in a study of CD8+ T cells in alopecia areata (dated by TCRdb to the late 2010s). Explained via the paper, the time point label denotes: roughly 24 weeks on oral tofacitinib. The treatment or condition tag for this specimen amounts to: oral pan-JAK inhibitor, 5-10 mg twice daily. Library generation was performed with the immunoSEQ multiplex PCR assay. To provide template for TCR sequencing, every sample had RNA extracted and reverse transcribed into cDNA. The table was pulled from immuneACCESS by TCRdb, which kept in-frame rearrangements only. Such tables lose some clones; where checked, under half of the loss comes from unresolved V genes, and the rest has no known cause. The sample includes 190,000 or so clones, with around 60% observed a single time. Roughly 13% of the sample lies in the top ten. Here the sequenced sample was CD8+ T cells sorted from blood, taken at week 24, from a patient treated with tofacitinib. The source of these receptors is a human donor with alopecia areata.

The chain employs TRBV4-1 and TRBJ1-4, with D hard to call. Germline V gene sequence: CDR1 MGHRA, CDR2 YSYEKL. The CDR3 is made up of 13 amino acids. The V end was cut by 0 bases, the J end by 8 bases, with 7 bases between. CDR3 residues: CASSQDWQEKLFF. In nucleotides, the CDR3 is TGCGCCAGCAGCCAAGATTGGCAGGAAAAACTGTTTTTT.

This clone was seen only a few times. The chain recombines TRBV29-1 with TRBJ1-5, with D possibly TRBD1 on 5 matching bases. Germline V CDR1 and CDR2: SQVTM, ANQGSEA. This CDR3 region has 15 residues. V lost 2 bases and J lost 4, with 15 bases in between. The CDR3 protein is CSVEKSGVPNQPQHF. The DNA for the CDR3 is TGCAGCGTTGAAAAGTCGGGGGTTCCTAATCAGCCCCAGCATTTT.

The CDR3: CASSLRAFYGYTF. DNA of the CDR3: TGCGCCAGCAGCTTGCGGGCATTCTATGGCTACACCTTC. The chain has TRBV5-1 and TRBJ1-2; no reliable D call. This CDR3 is 13 amino acids long. V lost 1 base and J lost 4, with 8 bases in between. Germline values: CDR1 SGHRS, CDR2 YFSETQ. The full variable domain, in which reference TRBV5-1 and TRBJ1-2 provide the parts outside the CDR3, is KAGVTQTPRYLIKTRGQQVTLSCSPISGHRSVSWYQQTPGQGLQFLFEYFSETQRNKGNFPGRFSGRQFSNSRSEMNVSTLELGDSALYLCASSLRAFYGYTFGSGTRLTVV.

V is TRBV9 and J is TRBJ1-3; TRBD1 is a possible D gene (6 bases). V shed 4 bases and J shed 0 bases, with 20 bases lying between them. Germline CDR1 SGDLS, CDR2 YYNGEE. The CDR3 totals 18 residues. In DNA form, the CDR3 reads TGTGCCAGCAGCCCCCAGGACAGCCTAACCGCCTCTGGAAACACCATATATTTT. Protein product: CASSPQDSLTASGNTIYF.

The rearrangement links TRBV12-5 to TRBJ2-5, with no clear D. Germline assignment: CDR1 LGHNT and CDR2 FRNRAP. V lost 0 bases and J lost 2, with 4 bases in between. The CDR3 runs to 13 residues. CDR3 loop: CASGLVVQETQYF. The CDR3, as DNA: TGTGCTAGTGGTTTGGTCGTTCAAGAGACCCAGTACTTC.

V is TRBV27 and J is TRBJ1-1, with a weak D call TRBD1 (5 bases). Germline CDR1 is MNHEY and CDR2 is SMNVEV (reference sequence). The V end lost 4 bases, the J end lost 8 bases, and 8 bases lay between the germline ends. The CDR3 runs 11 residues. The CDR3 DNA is TGTGCCAGCAGTTCGGGGGGAGAAGCTTTCTTT. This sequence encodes CASSSGGEAFF.

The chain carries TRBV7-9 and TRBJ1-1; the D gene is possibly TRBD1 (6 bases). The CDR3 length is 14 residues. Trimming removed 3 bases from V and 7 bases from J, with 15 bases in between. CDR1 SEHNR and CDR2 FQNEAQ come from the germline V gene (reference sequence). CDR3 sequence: CASSLRGGYGEAFF. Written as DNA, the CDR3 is TGTGCCAGCAGCTTGAGAGGGGGTTACGGTGAAGCTTTCTTT.

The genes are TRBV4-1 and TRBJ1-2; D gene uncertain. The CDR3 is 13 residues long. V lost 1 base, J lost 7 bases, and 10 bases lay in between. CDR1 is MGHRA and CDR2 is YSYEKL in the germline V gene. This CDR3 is CASSQADQVGYTF. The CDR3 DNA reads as TGCGCCAGCAGCCAAGCGGATCAAGTTGGCTACACCTTC.

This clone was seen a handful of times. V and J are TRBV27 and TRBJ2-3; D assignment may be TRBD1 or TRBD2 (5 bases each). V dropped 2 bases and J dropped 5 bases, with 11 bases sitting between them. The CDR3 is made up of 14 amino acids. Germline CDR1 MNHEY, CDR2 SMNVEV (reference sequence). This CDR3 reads CASSLQGRRDTQYF. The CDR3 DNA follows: TGTGCCAGCAGTTTACAGGGACGGAGAGATACGCAGTATTTT.

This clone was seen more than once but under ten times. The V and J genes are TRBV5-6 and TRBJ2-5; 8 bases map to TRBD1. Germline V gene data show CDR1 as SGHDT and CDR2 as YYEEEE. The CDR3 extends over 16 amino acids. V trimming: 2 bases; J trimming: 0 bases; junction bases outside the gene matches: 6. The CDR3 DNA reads TGTGCCAGCAGCTTTGGGACAGGACAGTACCAAGAGACCCAGTACTTC. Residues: CASSFGTGQYQETQYF.

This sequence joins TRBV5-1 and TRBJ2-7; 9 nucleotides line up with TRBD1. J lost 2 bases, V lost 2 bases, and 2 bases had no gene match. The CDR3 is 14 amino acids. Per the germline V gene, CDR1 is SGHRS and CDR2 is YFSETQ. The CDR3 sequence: CASSFGDRAYEQYF. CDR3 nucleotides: TGCGCCAGCAGCTTCGGGGACAGGGCCTACGAGCAGTACTTC.

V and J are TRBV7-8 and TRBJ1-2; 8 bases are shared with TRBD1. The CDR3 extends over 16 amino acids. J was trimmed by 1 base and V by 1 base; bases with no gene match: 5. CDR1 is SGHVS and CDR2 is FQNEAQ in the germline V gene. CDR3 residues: CASSLEAGGSNYGYTF. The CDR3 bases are TGTGCCAGCAGCTTAGAGGCAGGGGGCAGTAACTATGGCTACACCTTC. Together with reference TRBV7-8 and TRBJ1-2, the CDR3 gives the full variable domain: GAGVSQSPRYKVAKRGQDVALRCDPISGHVSLFWYQQALGQGPEFLTYFQNEAQLDKSGLPSDRFFAERPEGSVSTLKIQRTQQEDSAVYLCASSLEAGGSNYGYTFGSGTRLTVV.

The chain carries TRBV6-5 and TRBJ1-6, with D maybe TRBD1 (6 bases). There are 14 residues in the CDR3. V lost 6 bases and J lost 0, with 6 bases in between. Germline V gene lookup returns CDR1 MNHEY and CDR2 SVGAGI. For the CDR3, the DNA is TGTGCCAGCAGGGACAGCTCCTATAATTCACCCCTCCACTTT. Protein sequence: CASRDSSYNSPLHF.

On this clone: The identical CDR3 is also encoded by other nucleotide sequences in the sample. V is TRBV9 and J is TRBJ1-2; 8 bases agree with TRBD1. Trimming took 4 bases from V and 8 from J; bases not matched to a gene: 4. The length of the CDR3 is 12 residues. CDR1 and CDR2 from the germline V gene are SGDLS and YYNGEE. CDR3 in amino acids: CASSLDRGGYTF. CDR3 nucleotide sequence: TGTGCCAGCAGCCTTGACAGGGGAGGCTACACCTTC.

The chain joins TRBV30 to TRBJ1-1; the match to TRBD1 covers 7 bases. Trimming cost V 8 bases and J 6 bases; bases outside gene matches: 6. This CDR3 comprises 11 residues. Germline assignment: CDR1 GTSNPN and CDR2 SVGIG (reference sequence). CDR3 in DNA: TGTGCCGGGGAGGGGGCTTCTGAAGCTTTCTTT. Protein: CAGEGASEAFF.